Below are 23 T cell receptor beta chains sequenced from a single sample in a study of blood T cell repertoires in COVID-19. Using immunoSEQ multiplex PCR, the repertoire was profiled, and TCRdb retains in-frame clones only, with some absent. Among 200,000 to 250,000 clones listed, about 88% were seen once. Source material: peripheral blood. The receptors derive from a woman in her sixties or seventies with acute or convalescent COVID-19.

The chain joins TRBV6-5 to TRBJ1-3, with 8 bases matching TRBD1. Trimming took 7 bases from V and 3 from J; bases not matched to a gene: 2. In germline, CDR1 is MNHEY, CDR2 SVGAGI. CDR3 length equals 13 residues. The CDR3, as DNA: TGTGCCAGCACAACAGGGGGTGGAAACACCATATATTTT. It translates to CASTTGGGNTIYF.

V is TRBV7-2 and J is TRBJ2-7, with D possibly TRBD1 on 6 matching bases. Germline lookup yields CDR1 SGHTA and CDR2 FQGNSA. The CDR3 runs to 14 residues. V lost 6 bases to trimming and J lost 0 bases, with 12 bases between them. CDR3 sequence: CASRRLTGSYEQYF. The CDR3 DNA reads as TGTGCCAGCAGGCGACTGACAGGCTCCTACGAGCAGTACTTC.

The genes are TRBV5-4 and TRBJ2-2; D gene ambiguous. In germline, CDR1 is SGHNT, CDR2 YYREEE (reference sequence). V dropped 0 bases and J dropped 5 bases, with 14 bases sitting between them. CDR3 length equals 16 residues. Here the CDR3 DNA reads TGTGCCAGCAGCTTGGGATCCTCTAGAGGTACCGGGGAGCTGTTTTTT. Residues: CASSLGSSRGTGELFF.

V gene TRBV28 combines with J gene TRBJ2-1, with TRBD1 as a possible D gene (5 bases). CDR3 length equals 12 residues. CDR1 and CDR2 from the germline V gene are MDHEN and SYDVKM. Trimming shortened V by 5 bases and J by 13 bases, and 15 bases separated the two germline ends. CDR3 protein: CASSPYRSNQFF. In nucleotides, the CDR3 is TGTGCCAGCAGTCCATACAGGAGTAACCAGTTCTTC. Full variable domain (outside the CDR3, taken from reference TRBV28 and TRBJ2-1): DVKVTQSSRYLVKRTGEKVFLECVQDMDHENMFWYRQDPGLGLRLIYFSYDVKMKEKGDIPEGYSVSREKKERFSLILESASTNQTSMYLCASSPYRSNQFFGPGTRLTVL.

The chain carries TRBV25-1 and TRBJ2-7; possibly TRBD2 for D (5 bases). Germline assignment: CDR1 MGHDK and CDR2 SYGVNS. Trimming stripped 5 bases from V and 5 bases from J, with 19 bases between. The CDR3 contains 15 residues. The CDR3 loop reads CASSRAGREQDEQYF. In DNA form, the CDR3 reads TGTGCCAGCAGTAGGGCGGGTAGAGAGCAGGACGAGCAGTACTTC.

This clone was seen a single time. J is TRBJ2-3 and V is TRBV24-1; D perhaps matches TRBD1 (7 bases). The germline gives CDR1 KGHDR, CDR2 SFDVKD. Trimming took off 4 bases at V and 5 bases at J, with 18 bases between the two ends. The CDR3 extends over 16 amino acids. The CDR3 reads CATSDAATQGGDTQYF. The CDR3 DNA sequence: TGTGCCACCAGTGACGCCGCTACGCAGGGGGGAGATACGCAGTATTTT.

This clone was detected only a few times. The rearrangement joins TRBV3-1 (or the pseudogene TRBV3-2) to TRBJ2-2, with D tentatively TRBD2 (6 bases). Deletions cut 4 bases from V and 7 bases from J, with 10 bases between. Germline CDR1 LGHDT, CDR2 YNNKEL (reference sequence). CDR3 size: 13 residues. Here the CDR3 reads CASSPTRNGELFF. The CDR3 region has the DNA TGTGCCAGCAGCCCGACTAGGAACGGGGAGCTGTTTTTT.

This clone showed up just once. The V gene is TRBV11-2, the J gene TRBJ2-2; D is possibly TRBD2 (6 bases). CDR1 and CDR2 (germline): SGHAT, FQNNGV. V gave up 5 bases and J gave up 7 bases, with 8 bases separating them. This CDR3 has 12 amino acids. The CDR3 loop reads CASSTRGGELFF. For the CDR3, the DNA is TGTGCCAGCAGCACGCGGGGCGGGGAGCTGTTTTTT.

The sample holds one count of this clone. This rearrangement joins TRBV24-1 to TRBJ1-5; D is possibly TRBD1 (5 bases). CDR1 KGHDR and CDR2 SFDVKD come from the germline V gene. The V gene lost 4 bases and the J gene lost 4 bases, with 10 bases spanning the gap. The CDR3 consists of 14 residues. CDR3 sequence reads: CATSEGGVNQPQHF. The CDR3 bases are TGTGCCACCAGTGAGGGAGGGGTAAATCAGCCCCAGCATTTT.

The V gene is TRBV5-5, the J gene TRBJ1-5; TRBD1 agrees at 7 bases. The CDR3 consists of 16 residues. The germline V gene has CDR1 SGHKS and CDR2 YYEKEE (reference sequence). V dropped 0 bases and J dropped 9; count of bases not matched to a gene: 12. The CDR3 DNA reads TGTGCCAGCAGCTTGGCACCAGGGGGGATTGTATGGCCCCAGCATTTT. As protein: CASSLAPGGIVWPQHF. Complete variable domain (other parts from reference TRBV5-5 and TRBJ1-5): DAGVTQSPTHLIKTRGQQVTLRCSPISGHKSVSWYQQVLGQGPQFIFQYYEKEERGRGNFPDRFSARQFPNYSSELNVNALLLGDSALYLCASSLAPGGIVWPQHFGDGTRLSIL.

The chain has TRBV19 and TRBJ1-1; a possible D gene is TRBD1 (5 bases). The ends were cut back, 6 bases at V and 4 bases at J, with 9 bases in the middle. The CDR3 length is 12 residues. The germline gives CDR1 LNHDA, CDR2 SQIVND (reference sequence). The CDR3 DNA sequence: TGTGCCAGTAGCACAGGAATCACTGAAGCTTTCTTT. Translation: CASSTGITEAFF.

In this sample, this clone turned up a few times. The chain employs TRBV29-1 and TRBJ2-3; tentatively, D is TRBD2 (6 bases). Between the trimmed V and J ends, which lost 4 bases and 7 bases, there was a span of 12 bases. In germline, CDR1 is SQVTM, CDR2 ANQGSEA. The CDR3 is 12 residues long. The CDR3 spells CSVGGVRNTQYF. The CDR3 bases are TGCAGCGTTGGCGGGGTCAGAAATACGCAGTATTTT.

This chain uses TRBV21-1 with TRBJ2-1; the table names TRBD1, a call not compared with the DNA. TRBV21-1 is labeled a pseudogene. CDR3 size: 17 residues. The CDR3 sequence: CASSTISRDRGFNEQFF. Written as DNA, the CDR3 is TGTGCCAGCAGCACAATCAGCCGGGACAGGGGTTTCAATGAGCAGTTCTTC.

The chain has TRBV6-6 and TRBJ2-6; 9 nucleotides line up with TRBD1. Germline CDR1 reads MNHNY; CDR2 reads SVGAGI (reference sequence). V shed 5 bases, J shed 12 bases, and the junction held 20 bases outside the gene matches. The CDR3 length is 18 residues. CDR3 in DNA: TGTGCCAGCAGTCCGGACAGGGGAATTTTCCGAGAGCTTGGCGTCCTGACTTTC. The encoded protein is CASSPDRGIFRELGVLTF.

The chain links TRBV2 to TRBJ1-6; tentatively, D is TRBD1 (6 bases). The germline CDR1 and CDR2 sequences are SNHLY and FYNNEI. There are 15 residues in the CDR3. Trimming left V 6 bases short and J 10 bases short, with 19 bases between. The CDR3 region is CASRADSRDRSPLHF. DNA for the CDR3: TGTGCCAGCAGGGCGGACAGTCGTGATAGGTCACCCCTCCACTTT.

This clone showed up just a few times. The chain links TRBV27 to TRBJ2-7; 9 bases line up with TRBD2. The CDR3 contains 15 residues. Germline V lookup: CDR1 MNHEY, CDR2 SMNVEV (reference sequence). J was trimmed by 4 bases and V by 7 bases; bases with no gene match: 11. CDR3 protein: CASTSIAGVKYEQYF. The DNA of the CDR3 is TGTGCCAGCACCAGTATAGCGGGAGTGAAGTACGAGCAGTACTTC.

The gene calls are TRBV5-1 and TRBJ2-2; TRBD1 is a possible D gene (6 bases). The length of the CDR3 is 15 residues. Trimming took off 4 bases at V and 0 bases at J, with 10 bases between the two ends. In germline, CDR1 is SGHRS, CDR2 YFSETQ. The CDR3 DNA reads as TGCGCCAGCAGCCGACAGGCCTCGAACACCGGGGAGCTGTTTTTT. Amino acids: CASSRQASNTGELFF.

V usage is TRBV7-9 and J usage is TRBJ2-5, with 7 bases lining up with TRBD2. Germline trimming cut 5 bases from V and 2 bases from J; bases unmatched to any gene: 17. The CDR3 runs to 18 residues. Germline CDR1 is SEHNR and CDR2 is FQNEAQ (reference sequence). Here the CDR3 reads CASSLTPSSGIKQETQYF. The CDR3 DNA is TGTGCCAGCAGCCTCACGCCATCGAGCGGGATCAAACAAGAGACCCAGTACTTC.

The chain links TRBV18 to TRBJ1-1; no definite D call. V was shortened by 1 base and J by 2 bases, with 8 bases between the two germline ends. The CDR3 has 14 residues. CDR1 and CDR2 from the germline V gene are KGHSH and LQKENI. The CDR3 region has the DNA TGTGCCAGCTCACCACTCGAGGCCAACACTGAAGCTTTCTTT. This codes for CASSPLEANTEAFF.

This chain uses TRBV2 with TRBJ2-1, with 15 bases aligning to TRBD2. The V and J ends lost 7 bases and 15 bases, in that order; junction bases with no gene match: 10. Germline V lookup: CDR1 SNHLY, CDR2 FYNNEI. This CDR3 comprises 14 residues. The CDR3, as DNA: TGTGCCAGCACCGGTGAGGGACTAGCGGGGGGTCGGTTCTTC. Translation gives CASTGEGLAGGRFF. The full variable domain, with the rest looked up from reference TRBV2 and TRBJ2-1, is EPEVTQTPSHQVTQMGQEVILRCVPISNHLYFYWYRQILGQKVEFLVSFYNNEISEKSEIFDDQFSVERPDGSNFTLKIRSTKLEDSAMYFCASTGEGLAGGRFFGPGTRLTVL.

This clone turned up a few times. J is TRBJ2-2 and V is TRBV4-3; 9 bases are shared with TRBD2. J lost 7 bases, V lost 0 bases, and 15 bases had no gene match. From germline, CDR1 is LGHNA and CDR2 YSLEER. The CDR3 spans 19 residues. This chain's CDR3 is CASSQDLIAGVSTVGELFF. The CDR3, as DNA: TGCGCCAGCAGCCAAGATTTAATAGCGGGAGTTTCTACAGTCGGGGAGCTGTTTTTT.

The chain has TRBV3-1 (or the pseudogene TRBV3-2) and TRBJ2-2, with TRBD1 matching over 12 bases. The V and J ends lost 6 bases and 1 base, in that order; junction bases with no gene match: 6. The CDR3 spans 17 residues. The germline V gene has CDR1 LGHDT and CDR2 YNNKEL (reference sequence). CDR3 in DNA: TGTGCCAGCAGAGTCCGGGACAGGGGGCGGAACACCGGGGAGCTGTTTTTT. Translating gives CASRVRDRGRNTGELFF.

The rearrangement joins TRBV19 to TRBJ1-3; D unclear. Trimming pared 3 bases from V and 0 bases from J, leaving 9 bases between. The V gene's germline CDR1 is LNHDA and CDR2 SQIVND (reference sequence). This CDR3 has 15 amino acids. This chain's CDR3 is CASSIAAVSGNTIYF. CDR3 sequence (DNA): TGTGCCAGTAGTATTGCGGCAGTCTCTGGAAACACCATATATTTT.